These 9 T cell receptor beta chains originate from one sample sequenced in a study of blood T cell repertoires in COVID-19 (dated by TCRdb to 2020 to 2021). Library creation used the immunoSEQ multiplex PCR assay. The clones in this table, taken by TCRdb from immuneACCESS, are in-frame only. Not every clone is retained; where verified, under half of the shortfall comes from an unresolved V gene, and the cause of the rest is unknown. This sample comprises about 170,000 clones, roughly four fifths of them detected only once. The ten largest clones add up to roughly 20% of the sample. The sample taken for sequencing was peripheral blood. These receptors came from an elderly woman with acute or convalescent COVID-19.

The V and J genes are TRBV29-1 and TRBJ1-2; D possibly corresponds to TRBD1 (6 bases). CDR3 length equals 14 residues. CDR1 SQVTM and CDR2 ANQGSEA come from the germline V gene. The V end lost 4 bases, the J end lost 0 bases, and 12 bases lay between the germline ends. This CDR3 is CSVVKGVSNYGYTF. The DNA of the CDR3 is TGCAGCGTTGTGAAGGGGGTTTCTAACTATGGCTACACCTTC.

The rearrangement uses TRBV2 and TRBJ2-1; 9 bases align to TRBD2. This CDR3 has 17 residues. Germline CDR1 is SNHLY and CDR2 is FYNNEI. The V and J ends lost 10 bases and 6 bases, in that order; junction bases with no gene match: 19. The CDR3 DNA follows: TGTGCCATCCTGACTAGCGGATCTCTCGAAGGGATCAATGAGCAGTTCTTC. It yields the protein CAILTSGSLEGINEQFF.

The chain combines TRBV2 with TRBJ1-1; 10 nucleotides align to TRBD1. Looked up from germline, CDR1 is SNHLY and CDR2 is FYNNEI. This CDR3 has 14 amino acids. The ends lost 3 bases at V and 6 bases at J; junction bases unmatched: 4. The CDR3 bases are TGTGCCAGCAGTGACCGACAGGGGGCCTCTGAAGCTTTCTTT. Its protein product is CASSDRQGASEAFF.

J is TRBJ1-3 and V is TRBV5-4, with 8 positions matching TRBD1. The V gene's germline CDR1 is SGHNT and CDR2 YYREEE (reference sequence). CDR3 length: 18 amino acids. V lost 0 bases to trimming and J lost 0 bases; unmatched junction nucleotides: 8. The CDR3 sequence is CASSLGQGAQISGNTIYF. The DNA of the CDR3 is TGTGCCAGCAGCTTGGGGCAGGGGGCCCAGATCTCTGGAAACACCATATATTTT.

The chain joins TRBV5-1 to TRBJ2-5; 12 bases are a match to TRBD2. Per germline, CDR1 SGHRS and CDR2 YFSETQ. The CDR3 has 16 residues. With 4 bases clipped from V and 3 bases from J, the junction kept 7 bases outside the gene matches. Written as DNA, the CDR3 is TGCGCCAGCAGCCTAAGACTAGCGGGAGATGAAGAGACCCAGTACTTC. This sequence encodes CASSLRLAGDEETQYF. Based on the CDR3 plus reference TRBV5-1 and TRBJ2-5, the full variable domain is KAGVTQTPRYLIKTRGQQVTLSCSPISGHRSVSWYQQTPGQGLQFLFEYFSETQRNKGNFPGRFSGRQFSNSRSEMNVSTLELGDSALYLCASSLRLAGDEETQYFGPGTRLLVL.

This clone was detected a few times. The V and J genes are TRBV5-1 and TRBJ1-1; no reliable D call. Germline V gene lookup returns CDR1 SGHRS and CDR2 YFSETQ. The CDR3 loop spans 14 amino acids. V gave up 1 base and J gave up 1 base, with 8 bases separating them. The DNA of the CDR3 is TGCGCCAGCAGCTTGCCTGCGGGGAACACTGAAGCTTTCTTT. It is translated as CASSLPAGNTEAFF.

J is TRBJ1-2 and V is TRBV10-3; perhaps TRBD1 as D (6 bases). The length of the CDR3 is 17 residues. Trimming stripped 10 bases from V and 8 bases from J, with 32 bases between. Per germline, CDR1 ENHRY and CDR2 SYGVKD. Here the CDR3 reads CATAPNRVSGYDGGYTF. CDR3 DNA: TGTGCCACCGCCCCAAACAGGGTTTCGGGATATGATGGCGGCTACACCTTC.

This sequence joins TRBV7-8 and TRBJ2-1, with TRBD2 matching 12 bases. V shed 5 bases, J shed 4 bases, and the junction held 9 bases outside the gene matches. CDR3 size: 17 residues. Germline-derived CDR1 and CDR2 are SGHVS and FQNEAQ. Here the CDR3 DNA reads TGTGCCAGCAGCAATAGCCCCGGACTAGCGGGGTACAATGAGCAGTTCTTC. Protein product: CASSNSPGLAGYNEQFF.

The J gene is TRBJ2-5, the V gene TRBV19; the match to TRBD2 covers 8 bases. The CDR3 is made up of 15 amino acids. The junction had 5 bases not matched to a gene; V was cut back by 1 base and J by 4 bases. Germline-derived CDR1 and CDR2 are LNHDA and SQIVND (reference sequence). CDR3 protein: CASSIVRGGSETQYF. The DNA for the CDR3 is TGTGCCAGTAGTATAGTCCGGGGGGGCTCAGAGACCCAGTACTTC.